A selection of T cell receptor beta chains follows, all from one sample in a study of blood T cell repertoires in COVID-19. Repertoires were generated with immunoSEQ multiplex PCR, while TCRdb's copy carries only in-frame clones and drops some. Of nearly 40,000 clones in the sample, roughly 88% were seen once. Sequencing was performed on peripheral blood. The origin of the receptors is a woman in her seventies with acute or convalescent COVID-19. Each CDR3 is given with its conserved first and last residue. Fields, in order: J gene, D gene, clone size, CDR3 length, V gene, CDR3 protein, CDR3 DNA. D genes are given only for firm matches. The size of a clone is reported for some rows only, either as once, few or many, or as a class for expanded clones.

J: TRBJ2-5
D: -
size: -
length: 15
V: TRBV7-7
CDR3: CASSLSGMLQETQYF
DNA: TGTGCTAGCAGCTTATCTGGTATGCTACAAGAGACCCAGTACTTC

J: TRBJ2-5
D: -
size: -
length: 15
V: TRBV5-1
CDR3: CASSLGGRPRETQYF
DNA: TGCGCCAGCAGCTTGGGTGGGCGTCCACGAGAGACCCAGTACTTC

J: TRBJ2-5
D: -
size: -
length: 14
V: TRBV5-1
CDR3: CASSLVGGRETQYF
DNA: TGCGCCAGCAGCTTGGTCGGGGGACGGGAGACCCAGTACTTC

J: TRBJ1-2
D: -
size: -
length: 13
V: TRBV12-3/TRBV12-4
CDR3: CASSFGEVGGYTF
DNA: TGTGCCAGCAGTTTCGGTGAGGTCGGTGGCTACACCTTC

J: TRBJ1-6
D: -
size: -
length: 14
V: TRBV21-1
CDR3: CASSRDSYNSPLHF
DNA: TGTGCCAGCAGCCGGGACAGCTATAATTCACCCCTCCACTTT

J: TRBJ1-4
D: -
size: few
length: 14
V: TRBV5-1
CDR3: CASTTGSTNEKLFF
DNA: TGCGCCAGCACCACAGGCTCGACTAATGAAAAACTGTTTTTT

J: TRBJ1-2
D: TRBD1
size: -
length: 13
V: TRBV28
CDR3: CASSLTGFYGYTF
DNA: TGTGCCAGCAGTTTGACAGGGTTCTATGGCTACACCTTC

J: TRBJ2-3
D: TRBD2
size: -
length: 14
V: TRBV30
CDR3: CAWSSGLAGGTQYF
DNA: TGTGCCTGGAGTTCGGGACTAGCGGGAGGTACGCAGTATTTT

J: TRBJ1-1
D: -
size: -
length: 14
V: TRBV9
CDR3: CASSVDSENTEAFF
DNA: TGTGCCAGCAGCGTAGATAGCGAGAACACTGAAGCTTTCTTT

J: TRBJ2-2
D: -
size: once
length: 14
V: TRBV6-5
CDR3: CASTGSGATGELFF
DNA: TGTGCCAGCACAGGGTCAGGGGCGACCGGGGAGCTGTTTTTT

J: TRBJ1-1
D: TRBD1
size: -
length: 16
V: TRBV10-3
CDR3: CAIKGTGGGLNTEAFF
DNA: TGTGCCATCAAAGGGACAGGGGGGGGACTGAACACTGAAGCTTTCTTT

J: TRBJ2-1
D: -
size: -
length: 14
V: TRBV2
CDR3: CASRASPSYNEQFF
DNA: TGTGCCAGCAGGGCCAGTCCATCCTACAATGAGCAGTTCTTC

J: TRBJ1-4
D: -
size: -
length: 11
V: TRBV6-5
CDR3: CASGREEKLFF
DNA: TGTGCCAGCGGGAGGGAGGAAAAACTGTTTTTT

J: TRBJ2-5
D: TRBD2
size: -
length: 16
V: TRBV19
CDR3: CASSMLAGLGLETQYF
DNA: TGTGCCAGTAGTATGCTAGCGGGATTGGGGCTAGAGACCCAGTACTTC

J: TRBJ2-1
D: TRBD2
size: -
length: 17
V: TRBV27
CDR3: CASSTWTSGIAYNEQFF
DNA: TGTGCCAGCAGTACTTGGACTAGCGGGATTGCCTACAATGAGCAGTTCTTC

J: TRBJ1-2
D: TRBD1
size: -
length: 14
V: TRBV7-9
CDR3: CASRSGTGDYGYTF
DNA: TGTGCCAGCAGATCAGGGACAGGCGACTATGGCTACACCTTC

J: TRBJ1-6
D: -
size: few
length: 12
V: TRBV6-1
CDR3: CASSYLNSPLHF
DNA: TGTGCCAGCAGTTATCTGAATTCACCCCTCCACTTT

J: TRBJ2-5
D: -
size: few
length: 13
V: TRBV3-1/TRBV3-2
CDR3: CASSQDRVETQYF
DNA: TGTGCCAGCAGCCAAGACAGGGTAGAGACCCAGTACTTC

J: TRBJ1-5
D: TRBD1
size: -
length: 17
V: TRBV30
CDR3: CAWSADRDGLPNQPQHF
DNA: TGTGCCTGGAGTGCGGACAGGGATGGACTTCCCAATCAGCCCCAGCATTTT

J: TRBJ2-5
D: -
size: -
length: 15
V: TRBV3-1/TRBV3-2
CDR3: CASSHPTSFRETQYF
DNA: TGTGCCAGCAGCCATCCCACTAGCTTTCGGGAGACCCAGTACTTC

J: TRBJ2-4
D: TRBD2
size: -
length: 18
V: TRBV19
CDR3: CASSATSGGLRAKNIQYF
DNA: TGTGCCAGTAGCGCGACTTCGGGGGGGCTTCGGGCCAAAAACATTCAGTACTTC

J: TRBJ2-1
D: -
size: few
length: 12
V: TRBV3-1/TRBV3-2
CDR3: CASSLTRNEQFF
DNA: TGTGCCAGCAGCCTTACTAGGAATGAGCAGTTCTTC

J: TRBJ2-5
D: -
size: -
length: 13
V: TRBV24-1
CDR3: CATSVGGAKTQYF
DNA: TGTGCCACCAGTGTAGGTGGGGCAAAGACCCAGTACTTC

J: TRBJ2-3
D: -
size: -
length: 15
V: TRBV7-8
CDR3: CASSLRSTGTDTQYF
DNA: TGTGCCAGCAGCTTACGGAGTACCGGCACAGATACGCAGTATTTT

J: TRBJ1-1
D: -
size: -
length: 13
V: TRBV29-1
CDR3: CSVALGGPTEAFF
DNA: TGCAGCGTGGCCTTGGGGGGGCCGACTGAAGCTTTCTTT

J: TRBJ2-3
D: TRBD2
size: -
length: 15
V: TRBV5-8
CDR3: CASSILAGGTDTQYF
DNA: TGTGCCAGCAGCATCTTAGCGGGAGGGACAGATACGCAGTATTTT